Sequencing of this T cell receptor (beta chain) was carried out in a study of cytomegalovirus exposure and HLA in healthy donors. V shed 3 bases and J shed 6 bases, with 8 bases lying between them. The CDR3 is 12 residues long. Germline lookup yields CDR1 SGHTA and CDR2 FQGNSA. The PCR was carried out with 60 Vbeta primers and 13 Jbeta primers. Using immunoSEQ multiplex PCR, the repertoire was profiled, and TCRdb retains in-frame clones only, with some absent. The data hold 100,000 to 150,000 clones, with roughly 10% observed a single time. The chain joins TRBV7-2 to TRBJ1-1; the D is unclear. The clonotype originates from a woman between 18 and 29 years old in good health and CMV-seropositive. Sample: PBMCs. In DNA, the CDR3 is TGTGCCAGCAGCTTTTTCTTCCCTGAAGCTTTCTTT. This sequence encodes CASSFFFPEAFF.